The 6 T cell receptor beta chains below all came from one sample that was sequenced in a study of blood T cell repertoires in COVID-19. Measured with immunoSEQ multiplex PCR; TCRdb has only the in-frame clones, and not every one. The sample lists about 190,000 clones, around 90% occurring once. Material: peripheral blood. These receptors all stem from a man aged 50 to 60 with acute or convalescent COVID-19.

This chain uses TRBV27 with TRBJ2-3; D is possibly TRBD1 (5 bases). V gave up 4 bases and J gave up 1 base, with 15 bases separating them. The CDR3 totals 16 residues. CDR1 and CDR2 from the germline V gene are MNHEY and SMNVEV (reference sequence). The CDR3 is CASSSQQALRTDTQYF. Written as DNA, the CDR3 is TGTGCCAGCAGTTCACAACAGGCCCTGCGCACAGATACGCAGTATTTT.

This chain uses TRBV19 with TRBJ2-5; maybe TRBD1 (5 bases). This CDR3 spans 17 amino acids. CDR1 and CDR2 from the germline V gene are LNHDA and SQIVND (reference sequence). Trimming left V 2 bases short and J 0 bases short, with 16 bases between. This CDR3 reads CASSISWGFTYQETQYF. CDR3 sequence (DNA): TGTGCCAGTAGTATAAGTTGGGGCTTTACGTACCAAGAGACCCAGTACTTC.

This chain connects TRBV5-1 to TRBJ2-5, with TRBD2 matching 7 bases. The CDR3 totals 16 residues. Germline V gene data show CDR1 as SGHRS and CDR2 as YFSETQ. V was clipped by 2 bases and J by 2 bases; unmatched bases: 9. CDR3 residues: CASSFRGLGSQETQYF. CDR3 nucleotides: TGCGCCAGCAGCTTTCGAGGACTAGGAAGTCAAGAGACCCAGTACTTC.

This rearrangement joins TRBV4-3 to TRBJ1-6; D might be TRBD1 (6 bases). The CDR3 covers 14 residues. V lost 5 bases, J lost 8 bases, and 13 bases lay in between. CDR1 is LGHNA and CDR2 is YSLEER in the germline V gene. As DNA, the CDR3 is TGCGCCAGCAGCGAGGGGGGGGCGGATTCACCCCTCCACTTT. This translates into CASSEGGADSPLHF.

The chain links TRBV19 to TRBJ2-1; D gene unclear. Germline V lookup: CDR1 LNHDA, CDR2 SQIVND (reference sequence). V lost 4 bases and J 9 bases, leaving 7 bases between the germline ends. The CDR3 spans 11 residues. The CDR3 protein is CASSRTGEQFF. CDR3 bases: TGTGCCAGTAGTAGAACGGGTGAGCAGTTCTTC.

This clone has just one count. V usage is TRBV28 and J usage is TRBJ1-1; D gene ambiguous. There are 12 residues in the CDR3. V lost 8 bases, J lost 0 bases, and 7 bases lay in between. Germline CDR1 is MDHEN and CDR2 is SYDVKM. The CDR3 bases are TGTGCCAGCCGGGGATTGAACACTGAAGCTTTCTTT. Amino acids: CASRGLNTEAFF.